This record looks at one T cell receptor (beta chain) sequence and its context. Likely unrecorded immune exposures existed in these nominally healthy donors. The germline V gene encodes CDR1 MGHRA and CDR2 YSYEKL. This CDR3 spans 14 amino acids. Trimming removed 4 bases at V and 2 bases at J, with 10 bases between. These data originate in a study of cytomegalovirus exposure and HLA in healthy donors. Looking at the study overall: The Caucasian-associated ancestry cluster contained about 80% of the approximately 390 genotyped donors.

The PCR employed 60 Vbeta primers together with 13 Jbeta primers. Per the authors' pipeline: Later reanalysis found 75 million to 100 million unique TCR beta chains, 10 million to 12 million of them shared. The data were produced by immunoSEQ multiplex PCR, yet TCRdb's version contains in-frame clones alone and is incomplete. The V and J calls and clone size were taken over from that table, and D and trimming were inferred from the DNA. The sample contains over 100,000 clones, approximately 81% of which appear only once. Source material: PBMCs. This chain uses TRBV4-1 with TRBJ2-3, with unresolved D. This receptor was obtained from a young woman in good health and CMV-seropositive. This chain's CDR3 is CASSPKQNTDTQYF. In DNA form, the CDR3 reads TGCGCCAGCAGCCCTAAACAGAACACAGATACGCAGTATTTT.